This T cell receptor beta chain originates from a study of Graves' ophthalmopathy and Graves' hyperthyroidism. Regarding the study as a whole: Most thyroid-expanded clonotypes exceeding 0.001 frequency were also found in blood. Using a 13-signature model, the authors split ophthalmopathy from stable hyperthyroidism, with 85% to 90% sensitivity and approximately 84% specificity.

This clonotype was seen at least ten times. Its specificity is unknown. V lost 7 bases to trimming and J lost 0 bases; unmatched junction nucleotides: 3. This CDR3 is built from 13 residues. Germline V lookup: CDR1 SQVTM, CDR2 ANQGSEA. For repertoire sequencing, the TCR beta CDR3 regions were amplified from RNA transcripts. HTBI primers primed a first-round RT-PCR, and a second-round multiplex PCR followed. One entry per CDR3 protein results from TCRdb running MiXCR on the multiplex PCR reads. The sample contains about 380,000 distinct CDR3 sequences, roughly 15% of which appear only once. Enrolled hyperthyroidism patients had a new diagnosis, a duration under 2 months, and an age of 18 to 65.

This chain connects TRBV29-1 to TRBJ2-7, with 10 positions matching TRBD2. Material: peripheral blood. The sequence came from a young woman with stable Graves' hyperthyroidism. The CDR3, as DNA: TGCAGCGCGCTAGCGGGGGCCTCCTACGAGCAGTACTTC. Its translation is CSALAGASYEQYF.